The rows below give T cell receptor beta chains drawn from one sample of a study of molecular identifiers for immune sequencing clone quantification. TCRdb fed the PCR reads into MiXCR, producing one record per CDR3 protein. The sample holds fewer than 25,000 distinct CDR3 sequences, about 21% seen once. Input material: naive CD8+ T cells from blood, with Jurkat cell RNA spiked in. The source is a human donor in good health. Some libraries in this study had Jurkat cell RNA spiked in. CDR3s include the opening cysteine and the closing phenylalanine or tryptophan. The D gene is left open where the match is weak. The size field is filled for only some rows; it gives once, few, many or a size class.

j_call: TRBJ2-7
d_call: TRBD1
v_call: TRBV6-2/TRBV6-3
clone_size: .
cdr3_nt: TGTGCCAGCGAGGACAGGGGCTACGAGCAGTACTTC
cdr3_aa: CASEDRGYEQYF

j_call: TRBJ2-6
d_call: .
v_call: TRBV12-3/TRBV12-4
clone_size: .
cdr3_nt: TGTGCCAGCAGCTACAGGGTCTCTGGGGCCAACGTCCTGACTTTC
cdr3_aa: CASSYRVSGANVLTF

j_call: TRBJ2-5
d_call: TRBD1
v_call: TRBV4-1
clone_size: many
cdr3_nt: TGCGCCAGCAGCCTCAGGACAGGGGAGGTGGAGACCCAGTACTTC
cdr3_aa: CASSLRTGEVETQYF

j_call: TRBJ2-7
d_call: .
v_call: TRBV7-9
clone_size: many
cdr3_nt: TGTGCCAGCGTCGGCTCCTACGAGCAGTACTTC
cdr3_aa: CASVGSYEQYF

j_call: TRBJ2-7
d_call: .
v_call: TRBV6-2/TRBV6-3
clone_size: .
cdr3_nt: TGTGCCAGCAGCTGGGGACCAGCGGCCTACGAGCAGTACTTC
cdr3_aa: CASSWGPAAYEQYF

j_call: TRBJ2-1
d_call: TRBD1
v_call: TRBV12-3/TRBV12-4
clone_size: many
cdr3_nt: TGTGCCAGCAGACCGGCGAGGGGGCCTTATGATGAGCAGTTCTTC
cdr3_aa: CASRPARGPYDEQFF

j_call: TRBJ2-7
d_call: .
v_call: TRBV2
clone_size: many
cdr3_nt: TGTGCCAGCAGTGATTTGTCCGCTTCAACCTCCTACGAGCAGTACTTC
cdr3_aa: CASSDLSASTSYEQYF

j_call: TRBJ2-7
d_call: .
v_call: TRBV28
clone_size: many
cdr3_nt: TGTGCCAGCAGTGCGATCAGGGTTGAGCAGTACTTC
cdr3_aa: CASSAIRVEQYF

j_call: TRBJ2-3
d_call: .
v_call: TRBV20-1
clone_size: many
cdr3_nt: TGCAGTGCTACTTGGACCCACATTAGCACAGATACGCAGTATTTT
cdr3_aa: CSATWTHISTDTQYF

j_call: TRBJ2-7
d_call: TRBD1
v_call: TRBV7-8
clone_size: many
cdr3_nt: TGTGCCAGCAGCGCGACAGGGGCTCGGAGCTCCTACGAGCAGTACTTC
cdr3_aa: CASSATGARSSYEQYF

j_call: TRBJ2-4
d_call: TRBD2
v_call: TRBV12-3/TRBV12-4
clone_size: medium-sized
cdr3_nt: TGTGCCAGCCAGGGACTAGCGGGGTACATTCAGTACTTC
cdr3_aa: CASQGLAGYIQYF

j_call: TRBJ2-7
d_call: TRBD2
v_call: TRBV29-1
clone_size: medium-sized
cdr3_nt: TGCAGTGCCATTGAAGGGGACTATTACGAGCAGTACTTC
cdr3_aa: CSAIEGDYYEQYF

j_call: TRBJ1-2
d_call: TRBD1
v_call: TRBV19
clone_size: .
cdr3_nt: TGTGCCAGTACCTCTCCTGTGGACAGGGGGCGCCGGGGCTACACCTTC
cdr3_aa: CASTSPVDRGRRGYTF

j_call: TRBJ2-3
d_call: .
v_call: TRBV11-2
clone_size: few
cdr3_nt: TGTGCCAGCAGCCACTATACAGATACGCAGTATTTT
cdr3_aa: CASSHYTDTQYF

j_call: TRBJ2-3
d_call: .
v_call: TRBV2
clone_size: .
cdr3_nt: TGTGCCAGAGCCCCCGGGACGACTAGCACAGATACGCAGTATTTT
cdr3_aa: CARAPGTTSTDTQYF